The rows below give T cell receptor beta chains drawn from one sample of a study of beta chain features in type 1 diabetes. Libraries were prepared by immunoSEQ multiplex PCR; TCRdb keeps only in-frame clonotypes and omits some of them. The sample includes approximately 150,000 clones, over 8% seen only once; the top ten take 0.65%. The specimen sequenced was central memory CD4+ T cells from blood. These receptors originate from a woman between 40 and 55 years old in good health. Each CDR3 is given with its conserved first and last residue. The order of the fields is D gene, V gene, CDR3 length, J gene, clone size, CDR3 protein, CDR3 DNA. The D gene is left open where the match is weak. Clone sizes are given selectively: once, few, many, or a class where the clone is expanded.

.	TRBV11-2	14	TRBJ1-3	.	CASSLGSTGNTIYF	TGTGCCAGCAGCCTAGGGAGTACTGGAAACACCATATATTTT
.	TRBV2	15	TRBJ2-2	few	CASTFERANTGELFF	TGTGCCAGCACTTTCGAGCGGGCGAACACCGGGGAGCTGTTTTTT
TRBD1	TRBV6-1	15	TRBJ2-7	few	CASSPTDRGRYEQYF	TGTGCCAGCAGTCCCACGGACAGGGGGCGCTACGAGCAGTACTTC
.	TRBV20-1	11	TRBJ2-7	few	CSARDLHEQYF	TGCAGTGCTAGAGATCTCCACGAGCAGTACTTC
.	TRBV29-1	11	TRBJ1-1	few	CSVMFLSEAFF	TGCAGCGTAATGTTTCTCTCTGAAGCTTTCTTT
TRBD2	TRBV6-1	15	TRBJ2-2	.	CASRAAGGPTGELFF	TGTGCCAGCAGGGCAGCGGGGGGGCCTACCGGGGAGCTGTTTTTT
.	TRBV18	15	TRBJ1-6	.	CASSPRDQQGSPLHF	TGTGCCAGCTCACCACGGGACCAACAGGGTTCACCCCTCCACTTT
TRBD1	TRBV11-2	14	TRBJ2-5	.	CASSLGQQQETQYF	TGTGCCAGCAGCTTGGGACAGCAACAAGAGACCCAGTACTTC
.	TRBV5-1	14	TRBJ1-1	.	CASSLDPGFSEAFF	TGCGCCAGCAGCTTGGATCCGGGTTTTAGTGAAGCTTTCTTT
TRBD1	TRBV29-1	13	TRBJ2-7	.	CSVDGQGSYEQYF	TGCAGCGTTGACGGACAGGGCTCCTACGAGCAGTACTTC
TRBD1	TRBV5-1	13	TRBJ2-5	many	CASEGGGRETQYF	TGCGCCAGCGAAGGGGGCGGTCGAGAGACCCAGTACTTC
TRBD1	TRBV27	14	TRBJ1-2	few	CASSSGTANYGYTF	TGTGCCAGCAGTTCCGGGACAGCTAACTATGGCTACACCTTC
.	TRBV7-2	15	TRBJ2-3	few	CASSPTRTTTDTQYF	TGTGCCAGCAGCCCCACCCGGACTACAACAGATACGCAGTATTTT
.	TRBV7-8	15	TRBJ1-5	.	CASSLGGQRNQPQHF	TGTGCCAGCAGCTTAGGGGGACAACGCAATCAGCCCCAGCATTTT
TRBD1	TRBV6-1	15	TRBJ1-5	few	CASIAQGASNQPQHF	TGTGCCAGCATCGCACAGGGGGCGAGCAATCAGCCCCAGCATTTT
TRBD1	TRBV7-9	14	TRBJ2-7	few	CASSLTTGEDEQYF	TGTGCCAGCAGCTTGACGACAGGGGAGGACGAGCAGTACTTC
.	TRBV4-1	14	TRBJ1-2	many	CASSQVGVAGGYTF	TGCGCCAGCAGCCAAGTAGGTGTCGCCGGGGGCTACACCTTC
TRBD2	TRBV6-6	15	TRBJ2-7	many	CASTYLSGGWYEQYF	TGTGCCAGCACGTACCTTAGCGGGGGGTGGTACGAGCAGTACTTC
TRBD1	TRBV19	14	TRBJ2-1	.	CASTRDRGKDEQFF	TGTGCCAGTACCCGGGACAGGGGCAAGGATGAGCAGTTCTTC
.	TRBV18	14	TRBJ1-5	few	CASSPDSGAQPQHF	TGTGCCAGCTCACCAGACAGTGGGGCTCAGCCCCAGCATTTT
.	TRBV6-5	16	TRBJ1-2	few	CASSYSHITGTYGYTF	TGTGCCAGCAGTTACTCCCACATAACAGGGACCTATGGCTACACCTTC